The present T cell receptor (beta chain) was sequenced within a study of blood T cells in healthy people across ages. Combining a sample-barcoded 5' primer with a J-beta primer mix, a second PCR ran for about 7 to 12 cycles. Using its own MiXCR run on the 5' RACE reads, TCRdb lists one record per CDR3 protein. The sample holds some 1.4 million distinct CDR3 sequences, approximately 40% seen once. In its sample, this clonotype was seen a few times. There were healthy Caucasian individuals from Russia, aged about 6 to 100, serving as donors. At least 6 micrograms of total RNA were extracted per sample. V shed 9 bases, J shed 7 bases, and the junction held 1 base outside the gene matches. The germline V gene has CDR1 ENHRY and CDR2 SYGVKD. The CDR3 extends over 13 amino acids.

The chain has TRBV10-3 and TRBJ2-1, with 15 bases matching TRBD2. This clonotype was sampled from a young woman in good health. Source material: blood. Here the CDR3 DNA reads TGTGCCATGGGACTAGCGGGAGGTAATGAGCAGTTCTTC. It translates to CAMGLAGGNEQFF.